This TCR beta chain was sequenced in a study of cytomegalovirus exposure and HLA in healthy donors (dated by TCRdb to the late 2010s). For the wider study: According to an earlier analysis of several hundred of the donors, about 179 million T cells yielded some 120 million unique TCR beta sequences and roughly 280 Gb of sequence data. Roughly 300 gigabases of sequencing data and tens of millions of unique TCR sequences were included in an early release covering roughly 600 HLA-typed donors. Of the 300 to 500 genotyped donors, 70% to 90% were placed in the genetic ancestry cluster associated with self-reported Caucasian donors. The study aimed to test whether signatures of past pathogen exposure could be identified by cataloging public T cell receptors. The T cell repertoires of 666 subjects were profiled by immunosequencing and related to cytomegalovirus serostatus. A separate validation cohort of about 110 different subjects was used in addition to the roughly 670-subject first cohort. To predict cytomegalovirus infection status, the study combined high-throughput TCR immunosequencing, statistical association of individual TCRs with disease status, and machine learning. A later analysis re-examined previously published TCR beta repertoires from more than 600 donors and added high-resolution HLA genotyping to investigate patterns of TCR occurrence. Rather than drawing on any new phenotypic data, the later analysis identified candidate immune exposures from TCR beta sequences and the way those sequences occurred across donors. An earlier analysis of a few hundred of the donors applied high-throughput TCR beta sequencing to assess whether each TCR beta V gene segment acted as functional or pseudogenic. Donor age, sex, ethnicity and CMV serostatus were compiled together with the repertoire data. A later genetic analysis used genome-wide SNP genotypes for about 60% of the 666 donors, treating that subset as a discovery cohort. All discovery cohort repertoires had been generated on a single sequencing platform. HLA typing included class I and class II loci at four-digit resolution. The number of typed donors differed by locus: about 629-630 for A, B, C, DRB1 and DQB1; 522 for DQA1; 606 for DPA1; and around 470 for DPB1. Four to six DR-DQ haplotypes were handled as single units for association and clustering because linkage in the cohort was strong. Across approximately 420 genotyped donors of the cohort, an average of about 220,000 unique TCR beta nucleotide sequences per donor were sequenced, and 15% to 20% of those sequences were non-productive. The research as a whole found: Most CMV-associated TCR beta chains appeared to be HLA-restricted in a later analysis, and the HLA associations seemed to be driven largely by CMV exposure. A later genetic analysis reported fewer N-insertions in productive TCRs among donors in an Asian-associated ancestry cluster than the roughly 650-donor mean. When HLA alleles, especially DR and DQ, strongly co-occurred, TCR associations were difficult to assign to individual alleles. In vitro tests confirmed that a few of the cytomegalovirus-associated TCR beta chains recognize cytomegalovirus antigens. Specific HLA alleles were associated with 15,000 to 20,000 TCR beta sequences at a false discovery rate of 0.05 in a later analysis. The only immune exposure information available for the cohort was CMV serostatus. In both the original and validation cohorts, the classifier was reported to diagnose cytomegalovirus status with high specificity and sensitivity. A later analysis found that HLA-associated TCR beta chains were more clonally expanded and had lower generation probabilities than equally common non-associated chains. A group of highly shared sequence variants was considered likely to be a technical artifact of the sequencing pipeline. In a later analysis, the rate of TCR association differed among HLA loci, with DRB1 alleles having the most associated TCRs and HLA-C alleles having the fewest. An association between a missense DCLRE1C variant and V-gene and J-gene trimming of TCR beta chains was found in a later genetic analysis and replicated in an independent cohort. Because the 87-base-pair reads could not distinguish some IMGT-functional V segments, including TRBV6-2 and TRBV6-3, those segments were excluded. According to a later analysis, parvovirus B19, influenza, CMV and Epstein-Barr virus appeared linked to several top co-occurrence clusters. Linkage disequilibrium might explain the correlated functional status among segregating V segments, but an unknown experimental factor could not be ruled out. Most TCR sequences were observed very rarely across donors, whereas some public TCRs were present in many individuals. Because HLA typing was unavailable for some donors at each locus, only the typed subset was used in association tests. The study listed approximately 150 TCR beta chains as associated with cytomegalovirus. In an earlier analysis of 587 of the donors, most TCR beta V segments appeared in productive rearrangements about 87% or about 30% of the time, broadly matching IMGT annotations. A further reported finding was that TCR beta sequences accurately predicted the HLA-A and HLA-B alleles for most subjects in the first cohort. Roughly uniform sequencing depth across donors was assumed in presence/absence analyses, although this assumption may not hold. Seventeen rarely observed V segments, including chromosome 9 orphons, were excluded from the earlier analysis of about 600 of the donors because counts were too low. The authors suggested that the approach could potentially be generalized to other disease states and immunological phenotypes. This cohort had only TCR beta chains sequenced, and the lack of alpha or paired-chain data limited which features could be detected.

Libraries were constructed by the immunoSEQ multiplex PCR assay. For the multiplex PCR, a mixture combining 60 forward primers for TCR Vbeta segments and 13 reverse primers for TCR Jbeta segments was used. A multiplex PCR assay on genomic DNA amplified the CDR3 region of rearranged TCR beta genes. On the Illumina HiSeq System, the amplified TCR beta libraries were sequenced as 87-base-pair reads. Per the authors' processing: A later analysis tallied around 87 million unique TCR beta chains across the 610 or so repertoires, and about 10 million of those chains were shared by two or more donors. A nearest-neighbor algorithm error-corrected the raw reads and collapsed the reads into unique sequences, merging closely related sequences to remove PCR and sequencing errors. To assign V, D and J gene segments, CDR3 sequences were aligned to IMGT reference sequences. For a sequence to be retained, a match of at least six nucleotides was required to both a V gene segment and a J gene segment. A rearrangement counted as productive if the CDR3 had no stop codons and remained in frame with V and J, and every other rearrangement counted as non-productive. CDR3 was defined according to IMGT convention as the region running from the second conserved V-encoded cysteine to the conserved J-encoded phenylalanine. The earlier analysis of a few hundred of the donors excluded any sequence lacking an unambiguous match to a single V gene segment. An earlier analysis of almost 600 of the donors classified V segments as functional when productive rearrangements were above 56.7% and as segregating when the standard deviation between donors was above 5%. A statistical classification framework was built for diagnosing cytomegalovirus status from the catalog of TCR beta chain sequences. In a later analysis, V and J genes were assigned by comparing TCR nucleotide sequences against IMGT/GENE-DB human TR gene sequences. A later analysis assigned CDR3 sequences and most-parsimonious VDJ recombination scenarios with the TCRdist pipeline. In a later analysis, every TCR beta chain was defined by the combination of its CDR3 amino acid sequence and its V-gene family, and reads without a unique V-gene family were dropped. A later analysis removed several hundred highly shared, low-generation-probability nucleotide sequences to deal with suspected cross-contamination and a sequencing artifact. In a later analysis, a clonal expansion index for each public chain was calculated from normalized within-repertoire ranks of inferred template counts. A later analysis computed generation probabilities with a VDJ recombination model fitted to out-of-frame rearrangements, and checked the results against IGoR. Hypergeometric tests were used in a later analysis to score TCR-TCR, TCR-HLA and TCR-CMV co-occurrence, with a repertoire-size bias correction applied to the TCR pairs. A later analysis estimated false discovery rates by permuting HLA or CMV assignments 20 times. In a later analysis, co-occurring TCRs were grouped using DBSCAN, with TCRdist sequence similarity added in when clustering inside HLA-allele-positive subsets. Co-occurrence clustering excluded repertoires with fewer than 30,000 or more than 120,000 public chains, plus five with anomalous nucleotide sharing. TCRdb holds this immuneACCESS table with in-frame rearrangements only. Some clones are missing; in checked studies, unresolved V genes explain under half, and the rest has no known cause. V and J calls and clone size are those listed in that table; D and trimming were worked out from the DNA. Present in this sample are around 200,000 clones, roughly 80% of which were seen just once. The ten largest clones represent around 0.69% of the sample.

There are a few counts of this clone. Its antigen remains unidentified. The record has no base qualities; no much larger clone is one base away. The cohort consisted of fewer than 700 healthy bone marrow donors. At the time of sampling, all cohort members were nominally healthy, though unrecorded immune exposures were likely present. The donor was CMV seronegative and was included in the group of about 350 seronegative cohort members. A peripheral blood sample was provided by each donor, and peripheral blood mononuclear cells were used for TCR beta sequencing. The Qiagen DNeasy Blood Extraction Kit was used to extract genomic DNA from the blood cell samples. The CDR1 and CDR2 encoded by the germline V gene (reference sequence) are LNHDA and SQIVND. V lost 5 bases and J lost 5 bases; the stretch between them is 19 bases long. The CDR3 spans 16 residues, from the cysteine through the phenylalanine. The entry retains the CDR3 DNA only, 48 bases that are in frame from base 1.

The rearranged segments are TRBV19 and TRBJ1-5, with a weak D call of TRBD1 (6 bases match). The source material was PBMCs. This TCR was recovered from a boy younger than 18 in good health and CMV-seronegative. The CDR3 protein sequence reads: CASSPPHREGDQPQHF. Read as DNA, the sequence is TGTGCCAGTAGTCCGCCCCACAGGGAAGGAGATCAGCCCCAGCATTTT. Here the CDR3 is joined to the reference TRBV19 and TRBJ1-5 genes, and the full variable domain is: DGGITQSPKYLFRKEGQNVTLSCEQNLNHDAMYWYRQDPGQGLRLIYYSQIVNDFQKGDIAEGYSVSREKKESFPLTVTSAQKNPTAFYLCASSPPHREGDQPQHFGDGTRLSIL.